This is a list of T cell receptor beta chains from one sample in a study of vaccination and CD4 T cells after COVID-19. Their target antigens are unknown. MiXCR, run by TCRdb on the PCR reads, gives a single entry per CDR3 protein. The table has about 25,000 distinct CDR3 sequences, roughly two thirds seen once. The material was CD4+ T cells from blood, cultured in vitro, obtained after SARS-CoV-2 vaccination. The receptors originated from a human donor who received a COVID-19 vaccine. The CDR3 runs from the conserved cysteine through the conserved F or W. A D gene is named only where the DNA matches it firmly. Part of the rows lack a size; the others show once, few, many or a class for expanded clones.

TRBV12-3/TRBV12-4	TRBJ2-4	NA	NA	TGTGCCAGCAGTTCACAGTACCTGGCGCAGTACTTC	CASSSQYLAQYF
TRBV11-3	TRBJ2-5	NA	NA	TGTGCCAGCAGCACGGGGAATGGGGAGACCCAGTACTTC	CASSTGNGETQYF
TRBV7-8	TRBJ1-2	NA	NA	TGTGCCAGCAGCGCGAGGACAGACTCTAACTATGGCTACACCTTC	CASSARTDSNYGYTF
TRBV20-1	TRBJ1-2	NA	NA	TGCAGTGCTAGAGATGTGGCCAGGGGCCCTAACTATGGCTACACCTTC	CSARDVARGPNYGYTF
TRBV2	TRBJ1-2	NA	NA	TGTGCCAGCAGTGAGGGGGTTAACTATGGCTACACCTTC	CASSEGVNYGYTF
TRBV5-4	TRBJ2-3	TRBD2	NA	TGTGCCAGCAGCTTAGTAGCGGGGGGTGACACAGATACGCAGTATTTT	CASSLVAGGDTDTQYF
TRBV2	TRBJ1-5	TRBD1	NA	TGTGCCAGCAGTAACCTTCAGGGGGCAGTGACTCTGAGAGCCCAGCATTTT	CASSNLQGAVTLRAQHF
TRBV2	TRBJ1-1	NA	NA	TGTGCCAGCAGTGAGGTTAGGGGTGAAGCTTTCTTT	CASSEVRGEAFF
TRBV2	TRBJ2-5	TRBD2	few	TGTGCCAGCAGGACTAGCGGGGGAACAGGGACCCAGTACTTC	CASRTSGGTGTQYF
TRBV20-1	TRBJ1-1	TRBD1	few	TGCAGTGCTAGGGGACAGCAGTACACTGAAGCTTTCTTT	CSARGQQYTEAFF